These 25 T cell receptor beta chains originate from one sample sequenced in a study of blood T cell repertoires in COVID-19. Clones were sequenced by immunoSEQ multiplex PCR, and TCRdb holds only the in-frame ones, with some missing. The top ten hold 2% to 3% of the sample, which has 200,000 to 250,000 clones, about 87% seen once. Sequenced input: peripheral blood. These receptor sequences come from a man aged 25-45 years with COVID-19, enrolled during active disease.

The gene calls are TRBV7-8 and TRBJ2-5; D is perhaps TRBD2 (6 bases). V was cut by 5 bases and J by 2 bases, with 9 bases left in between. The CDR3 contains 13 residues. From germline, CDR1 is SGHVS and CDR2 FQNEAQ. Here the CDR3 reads CASSLGSQETQYF. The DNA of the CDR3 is TGTGCCAGCAGCCTCGGGAGTCAAGAGACCCAGTACTTC.

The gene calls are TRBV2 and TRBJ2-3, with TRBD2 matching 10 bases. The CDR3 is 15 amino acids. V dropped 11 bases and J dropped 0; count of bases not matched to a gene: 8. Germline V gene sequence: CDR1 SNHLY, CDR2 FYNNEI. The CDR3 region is CASRLAGFSTDTQYF. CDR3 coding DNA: TGTGCCTCCCGACTAGCGGGTTTTAGCACAGATACGCAGTATTTT.

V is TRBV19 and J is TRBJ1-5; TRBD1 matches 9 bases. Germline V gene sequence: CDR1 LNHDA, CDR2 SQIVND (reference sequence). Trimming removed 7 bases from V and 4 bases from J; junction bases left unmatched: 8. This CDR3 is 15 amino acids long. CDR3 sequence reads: CASTLDRGGNQPQHF. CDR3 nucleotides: TGTGCCAGTACCCTGGACAGGGGAGGTAATCAGCCCCAGCATTTT.

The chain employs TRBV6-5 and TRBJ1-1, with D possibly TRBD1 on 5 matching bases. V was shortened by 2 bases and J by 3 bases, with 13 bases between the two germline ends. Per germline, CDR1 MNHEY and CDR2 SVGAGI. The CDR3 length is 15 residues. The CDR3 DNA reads TGTGCCAGCAGTTACGGAGGCGGGGGGGACACTGAAGCTTTCTTT. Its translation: CASSYGGGGDTEAFF.

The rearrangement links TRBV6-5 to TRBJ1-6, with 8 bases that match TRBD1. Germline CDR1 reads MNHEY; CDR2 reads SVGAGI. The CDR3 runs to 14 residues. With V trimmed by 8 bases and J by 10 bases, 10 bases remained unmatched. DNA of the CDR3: TGTGCCAGCCAGTCCGGACAGGGACGGTCACCCCTCCACTTT. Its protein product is CASQSGQGRSPLHF.

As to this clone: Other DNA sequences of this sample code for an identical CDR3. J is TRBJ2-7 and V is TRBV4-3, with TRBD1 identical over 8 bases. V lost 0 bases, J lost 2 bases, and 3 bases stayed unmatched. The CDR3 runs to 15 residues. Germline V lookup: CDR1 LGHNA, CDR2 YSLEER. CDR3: CASSQERTGPYEQYF. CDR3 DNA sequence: TGCGCCAGCAGCCAAGAGAGGACAGGGCCCTACGAGCAGTACTTC.

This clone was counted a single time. CDR3 region: CSVQYSYAPYEQYF. Written as DNA, the CDR3 is TGCAGCGTTCAGTACAGTTATGCCCCCTACGAGCAGTACTTC. V gene TRBV29-1 combines with J gene TRBJ2-7; D is undetermined. The CDR3 consists of 14 residues. Germline V gene lookup returns CDR1 SQVTM and CDR2 ANQGSEA. Trimming took 5 bases from V and 2 from J, leaving 16 bases between them.

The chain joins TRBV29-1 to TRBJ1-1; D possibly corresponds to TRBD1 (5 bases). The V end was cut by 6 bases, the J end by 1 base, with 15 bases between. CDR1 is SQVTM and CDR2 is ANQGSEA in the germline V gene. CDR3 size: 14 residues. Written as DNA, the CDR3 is TGCAGCGTCGGAGGGGTTTTCGGGAACACTGAAGCTTTCTTT. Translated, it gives CSVGGVFGNTEAFF.

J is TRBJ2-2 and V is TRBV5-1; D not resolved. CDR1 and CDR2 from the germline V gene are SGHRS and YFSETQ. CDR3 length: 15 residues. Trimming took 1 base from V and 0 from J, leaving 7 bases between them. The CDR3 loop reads CASSLTQANTGELFF. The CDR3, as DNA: TGCGCCAGCAGCTTGACGCAGGCGAACACCGGGGAGCTGTTTTTT.

The CDR3 DNA sequence: TGCAGCGTTAGCAACGGGGCCTACAATGAGCAGTTCTTC. Protein product: CSVSNGAYNEQFF. The chain links TRBV29-1 to TRBJ2-1, with D maybe TRBD2 (5 bases). Trimming pared 5 bases from V and 2 bases from J, leaving 10 bases between. This CDR3 is 13 amino acids long. Germline-derived CDR1 and CDR2 are SQVTM and ANQGSEA.

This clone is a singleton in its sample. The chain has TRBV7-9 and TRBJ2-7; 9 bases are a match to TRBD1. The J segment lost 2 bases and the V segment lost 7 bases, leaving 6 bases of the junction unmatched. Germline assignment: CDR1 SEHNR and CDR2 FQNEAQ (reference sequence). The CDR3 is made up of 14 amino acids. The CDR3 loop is CASNVGTGPYEQYF. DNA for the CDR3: TGTGCCAGCAATGTCGGGACAGGGCCCTACGAGCAGTACTTC.

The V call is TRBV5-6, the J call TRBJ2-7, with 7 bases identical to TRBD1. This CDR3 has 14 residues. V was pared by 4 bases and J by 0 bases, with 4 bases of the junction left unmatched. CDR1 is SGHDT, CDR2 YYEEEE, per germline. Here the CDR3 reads CASSRQGPSYEQYF. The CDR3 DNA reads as TGTGCCAGCAGCCGACAGGGCCCCTCCTACGAGCAGTACTTC.

The CDR3 loop reads CASSSEDSSTYEQYF. The CDR3 bases are TGTGCCAGCAGCTCCGAAGACTCATCTACCTACGAGCAGTACTTC. The chain has TRBV5-6 and TRBJ2-7; no clear D gene. CDR1 is SGHDT, CDR2 YYEEEE, per germline. The CDR3 sequence is 15 residues long. The V end was cut by 3 bases, the J end by 2 bases, with 15 bases between.

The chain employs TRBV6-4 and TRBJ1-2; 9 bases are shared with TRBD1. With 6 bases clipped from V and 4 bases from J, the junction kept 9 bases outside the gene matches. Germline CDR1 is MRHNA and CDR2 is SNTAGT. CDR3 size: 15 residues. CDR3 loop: CASSAGTGSFYGYTF. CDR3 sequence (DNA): TGTGCCAGCAGCGCCGGGACAGGGAGCTTCTATGGCTACACCTTC.

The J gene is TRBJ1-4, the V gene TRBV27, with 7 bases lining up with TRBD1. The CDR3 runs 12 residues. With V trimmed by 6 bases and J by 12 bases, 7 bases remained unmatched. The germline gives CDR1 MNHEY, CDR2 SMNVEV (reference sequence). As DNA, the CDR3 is TGTGCCAGCAGAGACAGGGCGGGTGAACTGTTTTTT. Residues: CASRDRAGELFF.

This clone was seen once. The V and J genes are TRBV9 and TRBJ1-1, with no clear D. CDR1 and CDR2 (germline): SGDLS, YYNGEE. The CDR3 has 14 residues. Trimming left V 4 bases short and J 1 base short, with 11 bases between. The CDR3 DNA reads TGTGCCAGCAGCATAGGAGGAGGGAACACTGAAGCTTTCTTT. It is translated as CASSIGGGNTEAFF.

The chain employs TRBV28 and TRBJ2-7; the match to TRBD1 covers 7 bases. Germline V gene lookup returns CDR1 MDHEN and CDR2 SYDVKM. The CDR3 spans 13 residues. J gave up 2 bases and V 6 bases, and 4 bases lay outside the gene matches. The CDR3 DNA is TGTGCCAGCAGGGACAGGTTGACCTACGAGCAGTACTTC. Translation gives CASRDRLTYEQYF.

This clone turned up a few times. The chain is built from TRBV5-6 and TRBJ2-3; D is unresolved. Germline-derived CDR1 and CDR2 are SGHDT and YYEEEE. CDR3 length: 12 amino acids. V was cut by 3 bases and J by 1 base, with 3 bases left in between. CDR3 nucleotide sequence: TGTGCCAGCAGCTCAGGCACAGATACGCAGTATTTT. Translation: CASSSGTDTQYF.

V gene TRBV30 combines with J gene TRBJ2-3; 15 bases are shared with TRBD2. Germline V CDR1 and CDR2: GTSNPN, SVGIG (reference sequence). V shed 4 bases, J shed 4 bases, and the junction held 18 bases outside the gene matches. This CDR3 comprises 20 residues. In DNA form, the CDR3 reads TGTGCCTGGACGAGCAGACGGACCTGGACTAGCGGGAGGGCCGCAGATACGCAGTATTTT. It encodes CAWTSRRTWTSGRAADTQYF.

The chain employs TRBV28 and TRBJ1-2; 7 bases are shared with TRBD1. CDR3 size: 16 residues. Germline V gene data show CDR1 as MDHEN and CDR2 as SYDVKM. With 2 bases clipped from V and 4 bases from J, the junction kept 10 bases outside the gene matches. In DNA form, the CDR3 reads TGTGCCAGCAGTTTAGAACCCCGGCAGGGGGGCTATGGCTACACCTTC. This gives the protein CASSLEPRQGGYGYTF.

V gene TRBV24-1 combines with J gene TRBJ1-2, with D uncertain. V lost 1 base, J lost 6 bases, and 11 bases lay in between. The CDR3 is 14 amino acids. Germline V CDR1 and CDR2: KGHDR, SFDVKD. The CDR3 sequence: CATSDFSGKDGYTF. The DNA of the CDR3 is TGTGCCACCAGTGATTTCTCGGGTAAGGATGGCTACACCTTC.

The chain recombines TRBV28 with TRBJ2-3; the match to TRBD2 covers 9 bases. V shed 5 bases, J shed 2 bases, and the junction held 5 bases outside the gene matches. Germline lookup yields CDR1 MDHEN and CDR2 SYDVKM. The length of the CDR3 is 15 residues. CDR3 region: CASSPTSGYTDTQYF. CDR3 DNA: TGTGCCAGCAGTCCGACTAGCGGATACACAGATACGCAGTATTTT. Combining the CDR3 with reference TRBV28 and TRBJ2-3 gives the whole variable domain DVKVTQSSRYLVKRTGEKVFLECVQDMDHENMFWYRQDPGLGLRLIYFSYDVKMKEKGDIPEGYSVSREKKERFSLILESASTNQTSMYLCASSPTSGYTDTQYFGPGTRLTVL.

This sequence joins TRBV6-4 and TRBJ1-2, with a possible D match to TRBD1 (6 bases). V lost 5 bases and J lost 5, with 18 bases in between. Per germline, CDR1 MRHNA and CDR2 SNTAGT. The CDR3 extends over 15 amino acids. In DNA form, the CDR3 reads TGTGCCAGCAGTCTCAACCACAGGGACGTATATGGCTACACCTTC. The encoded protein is CASSLNHRDVYGYTF.

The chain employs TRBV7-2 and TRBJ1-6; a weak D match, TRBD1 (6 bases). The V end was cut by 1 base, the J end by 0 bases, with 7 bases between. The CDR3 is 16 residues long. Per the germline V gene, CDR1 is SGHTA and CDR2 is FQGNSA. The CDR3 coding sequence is TGTGCCAGCAGCTTAGGAGGGGGCTCCTATAATTCACCCCTCCACTTT. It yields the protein CASSLGGGSYNSPLHF.

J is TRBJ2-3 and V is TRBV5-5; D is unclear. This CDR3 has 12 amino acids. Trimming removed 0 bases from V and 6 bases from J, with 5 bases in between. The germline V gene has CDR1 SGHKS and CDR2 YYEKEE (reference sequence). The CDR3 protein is CASSLERDTQYF. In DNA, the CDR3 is TGTGCCAGCAGCTTGGAACGGGATACGCAGTATTTT.